The entry that follows covers one TCR beta chain sequence. Enrollees, about 18 to 89 years old, lived in approximately 24 US areas. All recovered Cohort 3 donors got two negative PCRs, got clearance, or saw symptom resolution. The data stem from a study of blood T cell repertoires in COVID-19. Deletions cut 0 bases from V and 2 bases from J, with 16 bases between. Germline lookup yields CDR1 LGHNA and CDR2 YNFKEQ. The CDR3 has 18 amino acids. Sequencing was performed with immunoSEQ multiplex PCR; in TCRdb, only in-frame clones are kept and a portion is missing. The sample holds hundreds of thousands of clones, around 85% seen once.

The receptor was derived from a middle-aged man who had recovered from COVID-19. The rearrangement joins TRBV4-2 to TRBJ2-2; D perhaps matches TRBD2 (6 bases). The sequenced material came from PBMCs or T cells enriched from blood (not recorded which). The CDR3 DNA follows: TGTGCCAGCAGCCAAGATTCGCCCAGCGGGTATAACACCGGGGAGCTGTTTTTT. This gives the protein CASSQDSPSGYNTGELFF.